The text below deals with one T cell receptor beta chain. Antigen: not known. Measured with immunoSEQ multiplex PCR; TCRdb has only the in-frame clones, and not every one. Of some 130,000 clones detected, about 91% appear once; the ten largest clones hold around 3%. The CDR3 runs 13 residues. Germline values: CDR1 SGDLS, CDR2 YYNGEE. The V end lost 0 bases, the J end lost 2 bases, and 5 bases lay between the germline ends. These data belong to a study of T cell responses to AZD1222 COVID-19 vaccine. Study-wide results and limits: Two doses of AZD1222 preceded a rise in Spike-specific TCR breadth and depth.

The receptor was isolated from an adult in good health. The gene calls are TRBV9 and TRBJ1-2; D gene uncertain. Sequences were derived from peripheral blood, sampled on day 0 of AZD1222 vaccination. The CDR3 protein is CASSVATNYGYTF. As DNA, the CDR3 is TGTGCCAGCAGCGTAGCCACAAACTATGGCTACACCTTC.